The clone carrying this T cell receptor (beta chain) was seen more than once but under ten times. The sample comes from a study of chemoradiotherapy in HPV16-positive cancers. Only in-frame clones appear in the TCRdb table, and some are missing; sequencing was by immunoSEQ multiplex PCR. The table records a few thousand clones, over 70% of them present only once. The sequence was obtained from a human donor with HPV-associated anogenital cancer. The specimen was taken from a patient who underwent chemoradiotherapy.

The DNA of the CDR3 is TGTGCCAGCGCGAGCGGGGGGAACACAGATACGCAGTATTTT. This sequence encodes CASASGGNTDTQYF. The genes are TRBV7-3 and TRBJ2-3, with 9 positions matching TRBD2. Germline values: CDR1 SGHTA, CDR2 FQGTGA. The CDR3 is 14 amino acids. V lost 8 bases and J lost 2; bases outside the gene matches: 5.